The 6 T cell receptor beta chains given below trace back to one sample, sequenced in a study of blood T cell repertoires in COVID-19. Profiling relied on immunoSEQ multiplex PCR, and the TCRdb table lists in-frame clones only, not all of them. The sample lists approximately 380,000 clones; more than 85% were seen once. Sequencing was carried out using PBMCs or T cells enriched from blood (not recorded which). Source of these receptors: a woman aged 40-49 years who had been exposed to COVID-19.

In DNA form, the CDR3 reads TGTGCCAGCAGTTACGTAGGCGGGGGATTCCAGCCCCAGCATTTT. As protein: CASSYVGGGFQPQHF. This sequence joins TRBV6-2 or TRBV6-3 and TRBJ1-5, with D maybe TRBD1 (5 bases). The CDR3 spans 15 residues. V lost 2 bases and J lost 7, with 15 bases in between. Germline V gene sequence: CDR1 MNHEY, CDR2 SVGEGT.

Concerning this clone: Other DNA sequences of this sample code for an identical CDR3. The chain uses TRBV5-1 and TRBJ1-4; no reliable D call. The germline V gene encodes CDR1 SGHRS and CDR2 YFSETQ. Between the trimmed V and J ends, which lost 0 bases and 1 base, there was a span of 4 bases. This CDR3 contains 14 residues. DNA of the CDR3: TGCGCCAGCAGCTTGGCAGGAACTAATGAAAAACTGTTTTTT. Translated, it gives CASSLAGTNEKLFF.

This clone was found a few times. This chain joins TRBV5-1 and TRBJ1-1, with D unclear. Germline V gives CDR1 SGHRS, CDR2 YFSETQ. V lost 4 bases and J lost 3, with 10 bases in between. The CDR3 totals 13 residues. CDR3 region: CASSRESYTEAFF. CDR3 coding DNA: TGCGCCAGCAGCCGAGAAAGTTACACTGAAGCTTTCTTT.

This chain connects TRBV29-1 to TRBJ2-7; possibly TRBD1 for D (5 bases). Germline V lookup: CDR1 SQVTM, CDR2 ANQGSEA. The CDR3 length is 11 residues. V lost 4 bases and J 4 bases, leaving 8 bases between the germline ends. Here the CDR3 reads CSVVKGYEQYF. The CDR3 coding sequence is TGCAGCGTTGTTAAGGGGTACGAGCAGTACTTC.

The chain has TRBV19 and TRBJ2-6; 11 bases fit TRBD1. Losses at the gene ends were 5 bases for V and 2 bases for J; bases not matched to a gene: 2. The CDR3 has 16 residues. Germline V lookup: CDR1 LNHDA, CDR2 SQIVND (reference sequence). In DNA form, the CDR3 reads TGTGCCAGTAGTTGGACAGGGGGCACTGGGGCCAACGTCCTGACTTTC. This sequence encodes CASSWTGGTGANVLTF.

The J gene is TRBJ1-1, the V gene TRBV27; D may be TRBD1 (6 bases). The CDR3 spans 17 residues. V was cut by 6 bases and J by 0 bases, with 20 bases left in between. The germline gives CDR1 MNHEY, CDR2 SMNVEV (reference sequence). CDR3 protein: CASRSPYRAGVNTEAFF. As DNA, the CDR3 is TGTGCCAGCAGGTCCCCTTACAGGGCGGGCGTGAACACTGAAGCTTTCTTT.